The following is a TCR beta chain sequence with its context. The data originate from a study of blood T cell repertoires in COVID-19. Study-wide background: Acute and convalescent COVID-19 specimens originated in the United States, Italy and Spain.

Sequencing was performed with immunoSEQ multiplex PCR; in TCRdb, only in-frame clones are kept and a portion is missing. The sample holds around 150,000 clones; roughly four fifths are singletons and the top ten take 15% to 20%. The CDR3 extends over 15 amino acids. Germline V gives CDR1 SGHNT, CDR2 YYREEE (reference sequence). J gave up 6 bases and V 4 bases, and 9 bases lay outside the gene matches. The chain links TRBV5-4 to TRBJ1-4; TRBD1 matches at 7 bases. This receptor was obtained from a woman older than 75 with acute or convalescent COVID-19. Sequenced: peripheral blood. CDR3 protein: CASSGRQGLDEKLFF. The CDR3 DNA sequence: TGTGCCAGCAGCGGCCGACAGGGATTGGATGAAAAACTGTTTTTT.